This TCR beta chain was identified in a study of identical twins. Study-level findings and limits: Surplus twin overlap in beta out-of-frame sequences was less pronounced. Within cord blood, abundant beta clonotypes carried fewer insertions, but memory repertoires showed no such trend.

With respect to this clonotype: Its specificity is unknown.

Using its own MiXCR run on the 5' RACE reads, TCRdb lists one record per CDR3 protein. The table includes 1.5 million to 2 million distinct CDR3 sequences, roughly 35% detected once. From germline, CDR1 is DFQATT and CDR2 SNEGSKA (reference sequence). Trimming cost V 5 bases and J 4 bases; bases outside gene matches: 5. The CDR3 extends over 13 amino acids. The sample consisted of cord blood. The chain uses TRBV20-1 and TRBJ2-1, with 7 bases fitting TRBD2. The source is a newborn girl in good health. This CDR3 is CSAGGGEYNEQFF. As DNA, the CDR3 is TGCAGTGCTGGGGGGGGAGAGTACAATGAGCAGTTCTTC.